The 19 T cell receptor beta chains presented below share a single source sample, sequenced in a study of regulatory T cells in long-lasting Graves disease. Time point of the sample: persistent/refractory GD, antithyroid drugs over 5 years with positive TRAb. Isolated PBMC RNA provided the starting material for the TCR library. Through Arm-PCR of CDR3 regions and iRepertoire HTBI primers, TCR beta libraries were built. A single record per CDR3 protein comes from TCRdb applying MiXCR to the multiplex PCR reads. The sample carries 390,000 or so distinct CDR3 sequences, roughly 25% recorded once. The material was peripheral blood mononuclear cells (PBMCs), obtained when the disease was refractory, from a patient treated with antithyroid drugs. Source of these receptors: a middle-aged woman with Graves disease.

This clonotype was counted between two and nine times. CDR3 in amino acids: CASSRSGDRDYSPLHF. For the CDR3, the DNA is TGTGCCAGCAGCCGGTCCGGGGACAGGGATTACTCACCCCTCCACTTT. This rearrangement joins TRBV3-1 to TRBJ1-6; TRBD1 matches at 9 bases. The trim removed 4 bases at V and 10 bases at J, leaving 11 bases unmatched. Germline CDR1 reads LGHDT; CDR2 reads YNNKEL (reference sequence). This CDR3 comprises 16 residues.

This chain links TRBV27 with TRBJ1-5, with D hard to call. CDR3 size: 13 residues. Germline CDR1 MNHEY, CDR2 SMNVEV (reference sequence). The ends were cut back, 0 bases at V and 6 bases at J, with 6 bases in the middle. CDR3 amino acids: CASSLSIFQPQHF. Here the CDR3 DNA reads TGTGCCAGCAGTTTATCGATTTTTCAGCCCCAGCATTTT.

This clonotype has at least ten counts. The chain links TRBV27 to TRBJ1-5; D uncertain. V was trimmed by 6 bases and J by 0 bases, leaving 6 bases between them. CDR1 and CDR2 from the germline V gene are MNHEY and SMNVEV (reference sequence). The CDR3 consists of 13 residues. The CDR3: CASRKYSNQPQHF. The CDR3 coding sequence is TGTGCCAGCAGGAAGTATAGCAATCAGCCCCAGCATTTT.

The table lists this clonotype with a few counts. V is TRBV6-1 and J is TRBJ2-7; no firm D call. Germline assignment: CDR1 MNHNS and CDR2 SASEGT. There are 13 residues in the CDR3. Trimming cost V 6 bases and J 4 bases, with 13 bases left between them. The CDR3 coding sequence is TGTGCCAGCAGCCAGGCAGTACATTACGAGCAGTACTTC. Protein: CASSQAVHYEQYF.

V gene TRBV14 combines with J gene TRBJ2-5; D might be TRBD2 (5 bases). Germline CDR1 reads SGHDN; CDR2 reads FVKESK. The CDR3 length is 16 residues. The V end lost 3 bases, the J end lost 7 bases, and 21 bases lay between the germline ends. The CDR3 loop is CASSHFYSSGSGTQYF. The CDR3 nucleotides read TGTGCCAGCAGCCACTTCTATAGCAGCGGCTCAGGGACCCAGTACTTC.

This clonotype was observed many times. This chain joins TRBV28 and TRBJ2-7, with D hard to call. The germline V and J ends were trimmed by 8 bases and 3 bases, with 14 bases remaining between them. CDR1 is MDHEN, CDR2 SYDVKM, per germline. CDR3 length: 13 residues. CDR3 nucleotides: TGTGCCAGCTGCAGCAACAAAGACTACGAGCAGTACTTC. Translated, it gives CASCSNKDYEQYF.

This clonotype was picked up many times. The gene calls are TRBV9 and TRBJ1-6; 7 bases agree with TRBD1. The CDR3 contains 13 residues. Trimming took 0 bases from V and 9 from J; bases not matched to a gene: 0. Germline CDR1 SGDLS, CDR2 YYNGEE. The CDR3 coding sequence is TGTGCCAGCAGCGTAGGGACAGGTTCACCCCTCCACTTT. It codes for CASSVGTGSPLHF. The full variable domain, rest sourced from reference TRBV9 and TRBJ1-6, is DSGVTQTPKHLITATGQRVTLRCSPRSGDLSVYWYQQSLDQGLQFLIQYYNGEERAKGNILERFSAQQFPDLHSELNLSSLELGDSALYFCASSVGTGSPLHFGNGTRLTVT.

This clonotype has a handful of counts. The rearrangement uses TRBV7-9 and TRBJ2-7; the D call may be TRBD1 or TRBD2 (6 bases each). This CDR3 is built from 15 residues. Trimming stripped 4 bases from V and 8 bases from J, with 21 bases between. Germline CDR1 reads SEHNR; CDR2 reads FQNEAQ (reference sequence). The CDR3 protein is CASSSWRDNPSQQYF. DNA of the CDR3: TGTGCCAGCAGCTCCTGGCGGGACAATCCCTCCCAGCAGTACTTC.

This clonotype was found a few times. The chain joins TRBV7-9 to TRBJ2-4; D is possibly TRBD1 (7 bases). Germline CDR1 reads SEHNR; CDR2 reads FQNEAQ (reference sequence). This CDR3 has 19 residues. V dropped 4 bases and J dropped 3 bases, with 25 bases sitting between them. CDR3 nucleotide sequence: TGTGCCAGCAGCTCTGGAGAGTTGAGGGGGCCGCGGGGCAAAAACATTCAGTACTTC. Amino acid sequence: CASSSGELRGPRGKNIQYF.

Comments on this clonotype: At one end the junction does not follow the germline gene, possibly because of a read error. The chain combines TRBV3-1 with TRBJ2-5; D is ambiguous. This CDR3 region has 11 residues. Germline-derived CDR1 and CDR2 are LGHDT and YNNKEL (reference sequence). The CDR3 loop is CASSQGWGSWF. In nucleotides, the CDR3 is TGTGCCAGCAGCCAAGGTTGGGGAAGTTGGTTC.

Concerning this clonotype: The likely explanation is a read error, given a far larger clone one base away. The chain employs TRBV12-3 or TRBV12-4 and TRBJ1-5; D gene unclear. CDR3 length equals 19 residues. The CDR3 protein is CASSYSFLQIAYSDQPQHF. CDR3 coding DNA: TGTGCCAGCAGTTACTCTTTCCTACAGATAGCTTATAGCGATCAGCCCCAGCATTTT.

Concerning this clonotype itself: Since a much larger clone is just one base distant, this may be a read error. The CDR3 sequence: CASSYRAYEQYF. CDR3 DNA sequence: TGTGCCAGCAGTTACAGGGCTTACGAGCAGTACTTC. The V and J genes are TRBV12-3 or TRBV12-4 and TRBJ2-7; perhaps TRBD1 as D (6 bases). V was clipped by 4 bases and J by 4 bases, with 8 bases between them. The CDR3 loop spans 12 amino acids.

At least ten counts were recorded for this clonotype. CDR3 DNA: TGTGCCACCAGCAGAGATTGGGGCGGGTCGAACACCGGGGAGCTGTTTTTT. This codes for CATSRDWGGSNTGELFF. This chain connects TRBV15 to TRBJ2-2; the D gene could be TRBD1 or TRBD2 (5 bases each). Trimming cost V 0 bases and J 0 bases, with 11 bases left between them. The CDR3 runs to 17 residues. Germline V lookup: CDR1 LNHNV, CDR2 YYDKDF (reference sequence).

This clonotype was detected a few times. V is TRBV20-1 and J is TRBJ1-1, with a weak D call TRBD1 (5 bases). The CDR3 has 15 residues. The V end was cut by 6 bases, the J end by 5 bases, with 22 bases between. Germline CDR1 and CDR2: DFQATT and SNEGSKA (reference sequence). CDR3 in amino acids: CSAQRDGGPFTEAFF. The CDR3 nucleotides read TGCAGTGCCCAACGGGACGGTGGGCCGTTTACTGAAGCTTTCTTT.

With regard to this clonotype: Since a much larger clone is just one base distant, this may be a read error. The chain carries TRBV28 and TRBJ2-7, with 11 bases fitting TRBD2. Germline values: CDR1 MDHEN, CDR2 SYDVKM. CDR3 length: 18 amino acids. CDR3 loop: CASSFPLSTSGSSYERYF. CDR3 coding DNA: TGTGCCAGCAGTTTTCCCCTGAGCACTAGCGGGAGCTCCTACGAGCGGTACTTC.

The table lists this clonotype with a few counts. DNA of the CDR3: TGCAGTGCTATGGGGACTAGCGGGACGAGCTCCTACGAGCAGTACTTC. Translated, it gives CSAMGTSGTSSYEQYF. J is TRBJ2-7 and V is TRBV20-1, with 13 bases identical to TRBD2. Trimming at V came to 4 bases and at J to 0 bases, leaving 6 bases not matched to a gene. The CDR3 extends over 16 amino acids. Germline V lookup: CDR1 DFQATT, CDR2 SNEGSKA (reference sequence).

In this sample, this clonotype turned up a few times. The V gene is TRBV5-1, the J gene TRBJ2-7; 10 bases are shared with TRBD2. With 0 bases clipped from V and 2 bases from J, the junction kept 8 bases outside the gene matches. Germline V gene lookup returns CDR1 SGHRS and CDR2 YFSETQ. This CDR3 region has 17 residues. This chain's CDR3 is CASSLANSGRHTYEQYF. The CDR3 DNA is TGCGCCAGCAGCTTGGCCAATAGCGGGAGGCACACCTACGAGCAGTACTTC. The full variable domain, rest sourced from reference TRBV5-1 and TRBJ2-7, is KAGVTQTPRYLIKTRGQQVTLSCSPISGHRSVSWYQQTPGQGLQFLFEYFSETQRNKGNFPGRFSGRQFSNSRSEMNVSTLELGDSALYLCASSLANSGRHTYEQYFGPGTRLTVT.

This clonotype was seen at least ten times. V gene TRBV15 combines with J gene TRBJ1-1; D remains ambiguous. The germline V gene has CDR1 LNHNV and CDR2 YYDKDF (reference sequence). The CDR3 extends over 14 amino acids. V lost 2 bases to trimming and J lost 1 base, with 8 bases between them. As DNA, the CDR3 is TGTGCCACCAGCAGAAGGCCCGAGAACACTGAAGCTTTCTTT. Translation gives CATSRRPENTEAFF. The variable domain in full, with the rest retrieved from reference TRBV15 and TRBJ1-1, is DAMVIQNPRYQVTQFGKPVTLSCSQTLNHNVMYWYQQKSSQAPKLLFHYYDKDFNNEADTPDNFQSRRPNTSFCFLDIRSPGLGDTAMYLCATSRRPENTEAFFGQGTRLTVV.

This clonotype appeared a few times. CDR3 nucleotides: TGCGCCAGCAGAGCCGGGACTAGCGTATACTACGAGCAGTACTTC. Residues: CASRAGTSVYYEQYF. The rearrangement uses TRBV5-1 and TRBJ2-7, with 10 bases aligning to TRBD2. CDR3 length equals 15 residues. V gave up 5 bases and J gave up 3 bases; unmatched junction bases: 8. Per germline, CDR1 SGHRS and CDR2 YFSETQ.